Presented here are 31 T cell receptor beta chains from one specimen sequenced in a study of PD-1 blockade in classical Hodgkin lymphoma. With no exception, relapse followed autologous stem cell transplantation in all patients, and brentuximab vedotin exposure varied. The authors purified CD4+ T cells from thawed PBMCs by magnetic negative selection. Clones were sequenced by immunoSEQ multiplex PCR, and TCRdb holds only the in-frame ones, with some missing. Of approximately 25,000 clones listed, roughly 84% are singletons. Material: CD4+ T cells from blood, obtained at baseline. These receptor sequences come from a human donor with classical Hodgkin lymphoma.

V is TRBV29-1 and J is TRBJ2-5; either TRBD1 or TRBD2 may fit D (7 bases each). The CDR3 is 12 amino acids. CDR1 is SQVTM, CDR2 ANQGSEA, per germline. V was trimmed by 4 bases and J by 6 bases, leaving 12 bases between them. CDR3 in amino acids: CSVGDSGKTQYF. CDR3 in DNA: TGCAGCGTTGGGGACAGCGGGAAGACCCAGTACTTC.

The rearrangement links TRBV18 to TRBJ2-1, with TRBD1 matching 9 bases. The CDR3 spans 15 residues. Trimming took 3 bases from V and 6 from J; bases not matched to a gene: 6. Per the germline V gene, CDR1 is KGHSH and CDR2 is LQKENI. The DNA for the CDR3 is TGTGCCAGCTCACCGGAATCGACAGGGGGCAATGAGCAGTTCTTC. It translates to CASSPESTGGNEQFF. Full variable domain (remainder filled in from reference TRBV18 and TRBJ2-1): NAGVMQNPRHLVRRRGQEARLRCSPMKGHSHVYWYRQLPEEGLKFMVYLQKENIIDESGMPKERFSAEFPKEGPSILRIQQVVRGDSAAYFCASSPESTGGNEQFFGPGTRLTVL.

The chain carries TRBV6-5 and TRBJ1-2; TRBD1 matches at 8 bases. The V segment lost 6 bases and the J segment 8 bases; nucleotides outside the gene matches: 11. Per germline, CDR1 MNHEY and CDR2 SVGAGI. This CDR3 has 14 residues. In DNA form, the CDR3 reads TGTGCCAGCAGGGGACAGGCCCAGGGAGGGGGCTACACCTTC. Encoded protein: CASRGQAQGGGYTF.

In DNA, the CDR3 is TGTGCCAGTAGTATATATGCAGGGTACGAGCAGTACTTC. It is translated as CASSIYAGYEQYF. The chain joins TRBV19 to TRBJ2-7; a possible D gene is TRBD1 (5 bases). The CDR3 extends over 13 amino acids. The ends were cut back, 2 bases at V and 4 bases at J, with 9 bases in the middle. CDR1 and CDR2 (germline): LNHDA, SQIVND (reference sequence).

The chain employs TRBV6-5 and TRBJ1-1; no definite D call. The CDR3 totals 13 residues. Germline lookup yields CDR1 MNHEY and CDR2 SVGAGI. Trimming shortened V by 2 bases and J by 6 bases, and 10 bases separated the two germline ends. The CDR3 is CASSYRGRSEAFF. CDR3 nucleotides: TGTGCCAGCAGTTACCGGGGAAGGTCTGAAGCTTTCTTT.

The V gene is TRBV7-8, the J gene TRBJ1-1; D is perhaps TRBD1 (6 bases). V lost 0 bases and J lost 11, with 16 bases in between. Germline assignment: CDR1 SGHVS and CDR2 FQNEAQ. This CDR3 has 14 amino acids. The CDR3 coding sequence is TGTGCCAGCAGCTTAGCCTGGGACAACCGAGGGGCTTTCTTT. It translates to CASSLAWDNRGAFF. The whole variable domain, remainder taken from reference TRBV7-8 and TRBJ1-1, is GAGVSQSPRYKVAKRGQDVALRCDPISGHVSLFWYQQALGQGPEFLTYFQNEAQLDKSGLPSDRFFAERPEGSVSTLKIQRTQQEDSAVYLCASSLAWDNRGAFFGQGTRLTVV.

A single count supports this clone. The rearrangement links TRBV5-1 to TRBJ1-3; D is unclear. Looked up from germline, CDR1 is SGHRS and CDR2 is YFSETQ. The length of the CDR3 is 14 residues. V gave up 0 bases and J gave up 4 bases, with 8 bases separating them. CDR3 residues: CASSLDPMGNTIYF. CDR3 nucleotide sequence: TGCGCCAGCAGCTTGGATCCCATGGGAAACACCATATATTTT.

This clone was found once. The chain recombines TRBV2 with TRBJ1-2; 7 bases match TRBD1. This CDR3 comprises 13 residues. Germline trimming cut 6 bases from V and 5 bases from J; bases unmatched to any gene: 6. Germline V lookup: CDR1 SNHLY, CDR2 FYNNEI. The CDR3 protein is CASREDRSYGYTF. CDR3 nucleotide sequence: TGTGCCAGCAGGGAGGACAGGAGTTATGGCTACACCTTC.

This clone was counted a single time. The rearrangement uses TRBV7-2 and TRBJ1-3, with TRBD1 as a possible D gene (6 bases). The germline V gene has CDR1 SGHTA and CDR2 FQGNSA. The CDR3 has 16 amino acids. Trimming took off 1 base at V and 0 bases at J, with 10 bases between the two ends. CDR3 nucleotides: TGTGCCAGCAGCTTAGTGGGGGGCCACTCTGGAAACACCATATATTTT. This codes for CASSLVGGHSGNTIYF.

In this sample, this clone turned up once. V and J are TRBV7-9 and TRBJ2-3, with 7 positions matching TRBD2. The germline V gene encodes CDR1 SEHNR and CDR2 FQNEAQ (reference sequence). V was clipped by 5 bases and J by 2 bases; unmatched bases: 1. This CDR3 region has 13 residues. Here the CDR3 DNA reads TGTGCCAGCAGCCGGGACTACACAGATACGCAGTATTTT. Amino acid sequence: CASSRDYTDTQYF.

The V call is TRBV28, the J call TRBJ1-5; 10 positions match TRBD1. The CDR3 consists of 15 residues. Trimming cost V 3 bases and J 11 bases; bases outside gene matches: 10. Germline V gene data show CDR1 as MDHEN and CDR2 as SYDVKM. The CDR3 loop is CASSFRRTGGISQHF. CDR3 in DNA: TGTGCCAGCAGTTTCCGTAGGACAGGGGGTATTTCCCAGCATTTT.

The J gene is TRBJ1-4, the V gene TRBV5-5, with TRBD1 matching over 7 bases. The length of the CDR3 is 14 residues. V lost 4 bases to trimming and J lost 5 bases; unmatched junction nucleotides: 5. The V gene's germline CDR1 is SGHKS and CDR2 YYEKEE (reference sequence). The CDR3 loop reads CASSRDSQNEKLFF. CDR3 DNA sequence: TGTGCCAGCAGCCGGGACAGTCAGAATGAAAAACTGTTTTTT.

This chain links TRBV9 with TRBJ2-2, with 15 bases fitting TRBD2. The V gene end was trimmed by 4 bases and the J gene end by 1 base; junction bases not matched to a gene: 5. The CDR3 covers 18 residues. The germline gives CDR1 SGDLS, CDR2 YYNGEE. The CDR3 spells CASSLGLAGGLNTGELFF. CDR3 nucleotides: TGTGCCAGCAGCCTGGGACTAGCGGGGGGCCTGAACACCGGGGAGCTGTTTTTT.

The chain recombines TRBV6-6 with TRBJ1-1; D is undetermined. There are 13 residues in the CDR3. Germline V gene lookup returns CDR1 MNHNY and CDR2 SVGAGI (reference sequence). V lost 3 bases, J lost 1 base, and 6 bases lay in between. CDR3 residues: CASSYAENTEAFF. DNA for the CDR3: TGTGCCAGCAGTTATGCAGAGAACACTGAAGCTTTCTTT.

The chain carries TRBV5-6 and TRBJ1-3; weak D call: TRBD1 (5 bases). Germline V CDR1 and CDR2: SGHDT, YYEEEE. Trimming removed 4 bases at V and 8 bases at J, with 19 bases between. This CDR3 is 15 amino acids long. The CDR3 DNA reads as TGTGCCAGCAGCCCCACTTGGACAAATCAGGACACCATATATTTT. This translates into CASSPTWTNQDTIYF.

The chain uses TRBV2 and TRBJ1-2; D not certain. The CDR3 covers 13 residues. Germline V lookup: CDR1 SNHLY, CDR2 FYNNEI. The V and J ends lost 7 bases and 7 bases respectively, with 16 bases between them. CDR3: CASTLGWFSGYTF. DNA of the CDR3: TGTGCCAGCACACTGGGGTGGTTCTCTGGCTACACCTTC.

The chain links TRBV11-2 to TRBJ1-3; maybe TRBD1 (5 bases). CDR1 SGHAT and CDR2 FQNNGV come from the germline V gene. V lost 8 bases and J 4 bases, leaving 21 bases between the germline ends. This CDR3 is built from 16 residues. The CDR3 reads CASQRKTGAGGNTIYF. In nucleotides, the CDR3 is TGTGCCAGCCAGCGCAAGACTGGGGCAGGGGGAAACACCATATATTTT. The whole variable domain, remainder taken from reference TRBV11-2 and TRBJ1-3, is EAGVAQSPRYKIIEKRQSVAFWCNPISGHATLYWYQQILGQGPKLLIQFQNNGVVDDSQLPKDRFSAERLKGVDSTLKIQPAKLEDSAVYLCASQRKTGAGGNTIYFGEGSWLTVV.

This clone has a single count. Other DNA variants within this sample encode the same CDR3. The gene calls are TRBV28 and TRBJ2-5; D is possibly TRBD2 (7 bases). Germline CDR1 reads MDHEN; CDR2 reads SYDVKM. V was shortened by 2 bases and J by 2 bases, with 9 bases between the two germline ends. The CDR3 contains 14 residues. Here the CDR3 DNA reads TGTGCCAGCAGTTTAGCGGGGGCGCAAGAGACCCAGTACTTC. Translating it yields CASSLAGAQETQYF.

This CDR3 is CASSGGPGSINEKLFF. CDR3 nucleotide sequence: TGTGCCAGCAGTGGGGGACCAGGGAGTATTAATGAAAAACTGTTTTTT. The chain links TRBV2 to TRBJ1-4; tentatively, D is TRBD1 (5 bases). CDR1 is SNHLY and CDR2 is FYNNEI in the germline V gene. The length of the CDR3 is 16 residues. Deletions cut 4 bases from V and 4 bases from J, with 16 bases between.

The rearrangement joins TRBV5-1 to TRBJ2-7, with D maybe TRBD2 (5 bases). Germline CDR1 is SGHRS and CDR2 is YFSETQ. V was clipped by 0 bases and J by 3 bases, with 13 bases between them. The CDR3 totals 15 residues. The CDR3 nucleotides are TGCGCCAGCAGCTTGGAGGCCGGGAAGCTCTACGAGCAGTACTTC. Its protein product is CASSLEAGKLYEQYF.

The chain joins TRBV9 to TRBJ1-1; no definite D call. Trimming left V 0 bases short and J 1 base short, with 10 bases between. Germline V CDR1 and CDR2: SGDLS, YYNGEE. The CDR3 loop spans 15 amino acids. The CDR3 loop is CASSVGVVANTEAFF. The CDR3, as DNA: TGTGCCAGCAGCGTAGGGGTTGTAGCGAACACTGAAGCTTTCTTT.

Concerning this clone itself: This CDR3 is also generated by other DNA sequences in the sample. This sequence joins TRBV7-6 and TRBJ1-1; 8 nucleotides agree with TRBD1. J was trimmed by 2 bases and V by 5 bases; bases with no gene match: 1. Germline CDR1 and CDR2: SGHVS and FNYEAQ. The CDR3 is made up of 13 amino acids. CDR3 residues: CASSGQGNTEAFF. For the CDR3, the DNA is TGTGCCAGCAGCGGACAGGGTAACACTGAAGCTTTCTTT.

The CDR3 DNA is TGTGCCAGCAGCGCCACAGGGAGCTCCTACAATGAGCAGTTCTTC. Protein product: CASSATGSSYNEQFF. The chain is built from TRBV9 and TRBJ2-1; D might be TRBD1 (6 bases). The CDR3 contains 15 residues. With 3 bases removed from V and 0 bases from J, the gap between germline ends came to 10 bases. Germline V gene sequence: CDR1 SGDLS, CDR2 YYNGEE.

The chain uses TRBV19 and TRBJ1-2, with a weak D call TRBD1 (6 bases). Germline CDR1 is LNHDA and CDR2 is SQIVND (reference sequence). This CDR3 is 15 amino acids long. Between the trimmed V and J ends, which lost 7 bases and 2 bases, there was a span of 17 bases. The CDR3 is CASNPREQGNYGYTF. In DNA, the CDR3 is TGTGCCAGTAACCCAAGGGAGCAGGGGAACTATGGCTACACCTTC.

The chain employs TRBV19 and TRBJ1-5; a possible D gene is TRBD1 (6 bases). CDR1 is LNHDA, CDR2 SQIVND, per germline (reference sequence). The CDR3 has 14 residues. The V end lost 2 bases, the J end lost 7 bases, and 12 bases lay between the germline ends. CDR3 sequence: CASSIRGASQPQHF. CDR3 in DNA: TGTGCCAGTAGTATACGGGGGGCTAGCCAGCCCCAGCATTTT.

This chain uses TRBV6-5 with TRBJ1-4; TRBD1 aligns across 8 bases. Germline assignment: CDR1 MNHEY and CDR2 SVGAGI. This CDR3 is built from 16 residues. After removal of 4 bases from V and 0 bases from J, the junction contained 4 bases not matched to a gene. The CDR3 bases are TGTGCCAGCAGTTGGGGACAGGAGCCAACTAATGAAAAACTGTTTTTT. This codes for CASSWGQEPTNEKLFF.

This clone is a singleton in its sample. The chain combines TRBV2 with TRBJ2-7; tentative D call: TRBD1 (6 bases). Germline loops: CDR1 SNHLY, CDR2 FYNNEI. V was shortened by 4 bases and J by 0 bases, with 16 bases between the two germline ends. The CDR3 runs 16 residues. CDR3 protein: CASSVGQFLLSYEQYF. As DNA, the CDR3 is TGTGCCAGCAGTGTCGGACAGTTCTTACTCTCCTACGAGCAGTACTTC.

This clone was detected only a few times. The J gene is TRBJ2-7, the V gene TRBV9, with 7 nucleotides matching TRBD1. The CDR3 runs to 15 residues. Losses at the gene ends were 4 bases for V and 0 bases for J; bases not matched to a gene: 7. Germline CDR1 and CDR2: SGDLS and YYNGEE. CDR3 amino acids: CASSPTGSSSYEQYF. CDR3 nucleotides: TGTGCCAGCAGCCCGACAGGGTCCTCCTCCTACGAGCAGTACTTC.

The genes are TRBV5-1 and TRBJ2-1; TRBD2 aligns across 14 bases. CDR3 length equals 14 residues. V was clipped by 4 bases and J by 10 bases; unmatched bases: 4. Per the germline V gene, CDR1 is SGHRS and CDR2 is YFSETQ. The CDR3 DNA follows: TGCGCCAGCAGCCTGCGGACTAGCGGGGGGGAGCAGTTCTTC. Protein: CASSLRTSGGEQFF.

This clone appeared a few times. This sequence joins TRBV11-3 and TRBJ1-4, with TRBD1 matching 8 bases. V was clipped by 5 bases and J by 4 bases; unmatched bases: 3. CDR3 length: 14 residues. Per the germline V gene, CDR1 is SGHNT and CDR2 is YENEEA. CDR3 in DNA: TGTGCCAGCAGCCGACAGGGGTTTAATGAAAAACTGTTTTTT. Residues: CASSRQGFNEKLFF.

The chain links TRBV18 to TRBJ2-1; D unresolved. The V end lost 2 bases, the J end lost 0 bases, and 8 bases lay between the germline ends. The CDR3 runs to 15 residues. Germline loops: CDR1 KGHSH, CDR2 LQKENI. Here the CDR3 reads CASSPVVNSYNEQFF. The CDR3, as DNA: TGTGCCAGCTCACCAGTTGTTAACTCCTACAATGAGCAGTTCTTC.